These T cell receptor beta chains were read from a single sample in a study of cytomegalovirus exposure and HLA in healthy donors. Profiled with immunoSEQ multiplex PCR; TCRdb holds only in-frame clones, not every one. Here the sample spans roughly 220,000 clones, 55% to 75% being singletons. Sequences were obtained from PBMCs. All receptors derive from a man aged 35-49 years in good health and CMV-seropositive. The CDR3 runs from the conserved cysteine through the conserved F or W. Each record gives: D gene, V gene, clone size, J gene, CDR3 DNA, CDR3 protein. A D gene is named only where the DNA matches it firmly. For some rows the clone size is stated as once, few or many, or as a class when expanded; others skip it.

>TRBD2|TRBV29-1|few|TRBJ2-2
TGCAGCGTCACTAGCGGGGGGGCCGGGGAGCTGTTTTTT
CSVTSGGAGELFF
>TRBD1|TRBV10-3|NA|TRBJ1-2
TGTGCCATCGCCGAGGACAGGGGACAGGCTGACACCTTC
CAIAEDRGQADTF
>NA|TRBV7-2|once|TRBJ1-1
TGTGCCAGCAGCCTGCAGGGGACCCCCACTGAAGCTTTCTTT
CASSLQGTPTEAFF
>NA|TRBV6-1|NA|TRBJ1-5
TGTGCCAGCAGTGAAGCTTCCTCAGGGGGCAATCAGCCCCAGCATTTT
CASSEASSGGNQPQHF
>TRBD1|TRBV20-1|few|TRBJ2-4
TGCAGTGCTGGCCCCCGGGACAGGCAGTACTTC
CSAGPRDRQYF
>NA|TRBV2|NA|TRBJ1-1
TGTGCCAGCAGAGGGGAGGGATCAAACACTGAAGCTTTCTTT
CASRGEGSNTEAFF
>NA|TRBV19|once|TRBJ2-7
TGTGCCAGTAGTATAGATCGAGAGCACGAGCAGTACTTC
CASSIDREHEQYF
>TRBD1|TRBV6-1|NA|TRBJ1-5
TGTGCCAGCAGCGAACCGGGACAGGGGAATCAGCCCCAGCATTTT
CASSEPGQGNQPQHF
>NA|TRBV7-6|NA|TRBJ1-3
TGTGCCAGCAGCTCACCGGGGACTGGAAACACCATATATTTT
CASSSPGTGNTIYF
>TRBD1|TRBV4-1|NA|TRBJ1-2
TGCGCCAGCAGAGAGAGGGGATCGGGACAGTCGTATGGCTACACCTTC
CASRERGSGQSYGYTF
>NA|TRBV10-3|NA|TRBJ2-2
TGTGCCATCAGTGAGCATGGACAGACGAACACCGGGGAGCTGTTTTTT
CAISEHGQTNTGELFF
>TRBD1|TRBV9|NA|TRBJ2-1
TGTGCCAGCAGTGTGGACAGGCGCTATGAGCAGTTCTTC
CASSVDRRYEQFF
>NA|TRBV19|NA|TRBJ2-3
TGTGCCAGTAGTATGGCTAGTGGAGATACGCAGTATTTT
CASSMASGDTQYF
>NA|TRBV6-1|NA|TRBJ1-1
TGTGCCAGCAGTGAGGGGACACCCAGAGGGAACACTGAAGCTTTCTTT
CASSEGTPRGNTEAFF
>NA|TRBV7-9|NA|TRBJ2-3
TGTGCCAGCAGCCCTAAAAGCTTTCCCCTTTTAGATACGCAGTATTTT
CASSPKSFPLLDTQYF
>TRBD1|TRBV10-1|NA|TRBJ1-5
TGCGCCAGCAGTGAATCGGGACAGAGCAATCAGCCCCAGCATTTT
CASSESGQSNQPQHF
>NA|TRBV9|NA|TRBJ1-2
TGTGCCAGCAGCGCAGGGCGGTATGGCTACACCTTC
CASSAGRYGYTF
>NA|TRBV27|NA|TRBJ1-1
TGTGCCAGCAGTGCAGGGGCCCAGAACACTGAAGCTTTCTTT
CASSAGAQNTEAFF
>NA|TRBV6-1|NA|TRBJ2-7
TGTGCCGCCCCGGGGGTTGGGCGTATCGAGCAGTACTTC
CAAPGVGRIEQYF
>NA|TRBV28|NA|TRBJ2-7
TGTGCCAGCAGTTACATAGCGCTATCCTACGAGCAGTACTTC
CASSYIALSYEQYF
>TRBD1|TRBV28|few|TRBJ1-4
TGTGCCAGCAGTACCGCAACAGGGGGCGCGACCGCAACTAATGAAAAACTGTTTTTT
CASSTATGGATATNEKLFF
>NA|TRBV19|NA|TRBJ2-1
TGTGCCAGTAGTATAGATGGGGAAGGGGTTTACAATGAGCAGTTCTTC
CASSIDGEGVYNEQFF
>TRBD2|TRBV6-5|NA|TRBJ2-1
TGTGCCAGCAGTTTCCTAGCGGAGGGTTCTCTAGAGCAGTTCTTC
CASSFLAEGSLEQFF
>NA|TRBV29-1|NA|TRBJ1-3
TGCAGCGTTGAAGATACGGAGGAGGGAAACACCATATATTTT
CSVEDTEEGNTIYF
>NA|TRBV28|NA|TRBJ2-3
TGTGCCAGCAGTTTCCTAACGCGGGGTCAACCCACAGATACGCAGTATTTT
CASSFLTRGQPTDTQYF
>TRBD2|TRBV7-7|NA|TRBJ2-1
TGTGCCAGCAGCCGACTAGCGGGAGACAATGAGCAGTTCTTC
CASSRLAGDNEQFF
>NA|TRBV7-2|once|TRBJ2-1
TGTGCCAGCAGCTTAGTGTCGGGAAGCTCCTACAATGAGCAGTTCTTC
CASSLVSGSSYNEQFF
>TRBD1|TRBV4-1|NA|TRBJ2-5
TGCGCCAGCAGTCCCGACAGGGGGCAAGAGACCCAGTACTTC
CASSPDRGQETQYF